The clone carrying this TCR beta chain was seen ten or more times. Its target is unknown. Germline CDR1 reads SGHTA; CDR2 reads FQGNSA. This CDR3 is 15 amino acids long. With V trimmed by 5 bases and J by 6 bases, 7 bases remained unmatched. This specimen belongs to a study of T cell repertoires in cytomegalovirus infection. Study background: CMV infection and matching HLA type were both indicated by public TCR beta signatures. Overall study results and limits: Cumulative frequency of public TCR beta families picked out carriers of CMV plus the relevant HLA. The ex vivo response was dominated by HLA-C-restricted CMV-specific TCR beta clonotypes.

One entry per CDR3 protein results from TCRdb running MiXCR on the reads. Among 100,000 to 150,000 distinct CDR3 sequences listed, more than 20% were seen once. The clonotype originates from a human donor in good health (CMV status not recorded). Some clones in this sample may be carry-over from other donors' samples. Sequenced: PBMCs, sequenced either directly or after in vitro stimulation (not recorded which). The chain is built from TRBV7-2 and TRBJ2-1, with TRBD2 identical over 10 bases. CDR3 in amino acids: CASSALAGAFNEQFF. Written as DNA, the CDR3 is TGTGCCAGCAGCGCTCTAGCGGGAGCTTTCAATGAGCAGTTCTTC.